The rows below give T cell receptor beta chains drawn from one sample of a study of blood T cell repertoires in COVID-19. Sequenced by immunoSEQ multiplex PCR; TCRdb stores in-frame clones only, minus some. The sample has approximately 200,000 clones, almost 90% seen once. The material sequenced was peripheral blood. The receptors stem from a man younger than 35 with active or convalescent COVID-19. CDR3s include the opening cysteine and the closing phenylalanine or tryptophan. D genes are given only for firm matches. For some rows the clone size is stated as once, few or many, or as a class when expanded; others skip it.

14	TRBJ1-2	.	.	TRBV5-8	TGTGCCAGCAGCGGCCGGACAGCGGACTATGGCTACACCTTC	CASSGRTADYGYTF
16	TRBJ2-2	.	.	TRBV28	TGTGCCAGCAGTTTAATCGACAGGAGGAACACCGGGGAGCTGTTTTTT	CASSLIDRRNTGELFF
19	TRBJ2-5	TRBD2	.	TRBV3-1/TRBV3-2	TGTGCCAGCAGCCTAGAAAGATATAAGACTAGCGGGAGTGAAGAGACCCAGTACTTC	CASSLERYKTSGSEETQYF
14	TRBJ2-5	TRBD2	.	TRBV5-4	TGTGCCAGCAGCACTAGCGGGAGCTATGAGACCCAGTACTTC	CASSTSGSYETQYF
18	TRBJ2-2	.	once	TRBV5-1	TGCGCCAGCAGCCCCCCGCCCGCGGGTGGGGTGAACACCGGGGAGCTGTTTTTT	CASSPPPAGGVNTGELFF
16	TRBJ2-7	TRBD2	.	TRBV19	TGTGCCAGTAGTATAGACGCTGGGGGGGGGTACTACGAGCAGTACTTC	CASSIDAGGGYYEQYF
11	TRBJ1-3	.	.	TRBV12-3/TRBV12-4	TGTGCCGTTAGCTCTGGAAACACCATATATTTT	CAVSSGNTIYF
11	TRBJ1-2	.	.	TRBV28	TGTGCCAGCAGGGCGGGCTATGGCTACACCTTC	CASRAGYGYTF
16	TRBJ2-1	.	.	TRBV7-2	TGTGCCAGCAGCTTAGTTGCGGGACCCTCCTACAATGAGCAGTTCTTC	CASSLVAGPSYNEQFF
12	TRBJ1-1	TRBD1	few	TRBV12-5	TGTGCTAGGGGGACAGAGAACACTGAAGCTTTCTTT	CARGTENTEAFF
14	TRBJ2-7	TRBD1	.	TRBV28	TGTGCCAGCAGTCCATCGGGGACAGGGTACGAGCAGTACTTC	CASSPSGTGYEQYF
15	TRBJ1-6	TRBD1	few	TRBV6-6	TGTGCCAGCAGCGGGACGACAGGGGCAAATTCACCCCTCCACTTT	CASSGTTGANSPLHF
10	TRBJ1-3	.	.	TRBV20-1	TGCAGTGCCAGGGCAAACACCATATATTTT	CSARANTIYF
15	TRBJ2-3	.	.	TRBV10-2	TGCGCCAGCAGTGACCCCCAGGGGCCCACAGATACGCAGTATTTT	CASSDPQGPTDTQYF
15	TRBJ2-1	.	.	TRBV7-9	TGTGCCAGCAGCGACTTTGGTCGAGGGTACAATGAGCAGTTCTTC	CASSDFGRGYNEQFF
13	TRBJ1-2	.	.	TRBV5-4	TGTGCCAGCAGCGTGGACGGGAACTATGGCTACACCTTC	CASSVDGNYGYTF
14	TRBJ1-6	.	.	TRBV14	TGTGCCAGCAGCCAGGGAGGCTATAATTCACCCCTCCACTTT	CASSQGGYNSPLHF
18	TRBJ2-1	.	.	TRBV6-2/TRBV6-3	TGTGCCAGCAGTCCAACGAACCCCGGGACTCTCTACTACAATGAGCAGTTCTTC	CASSPTNPGTLYYNEQFF
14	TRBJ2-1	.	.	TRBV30	TGTGCCTGGAGTTTTGGCGGGATTGCCACTGAGCAGTTCTTC	CAWSFGGIATEQFF
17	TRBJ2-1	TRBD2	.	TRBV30	TGTGCCTGGAGTTCTCGGACTAGCGAAAGAGTAAGCAATGAGCAGTTCTTC	CAWSSRTSERVSNEQFF
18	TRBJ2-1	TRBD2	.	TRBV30	TGTGCCTGGAGCCAACGGACTAGCGGGAGGAACTCCTACAATGAGCAGTTCTTC	CAWSQRTSGRNSYNEQFF
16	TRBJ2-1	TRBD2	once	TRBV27	TGTGCCAGCAGTACGGGAGGACTAGCGGGATACAATGAGCAGTTCTTC	CASSTGGLAGYNEQFF
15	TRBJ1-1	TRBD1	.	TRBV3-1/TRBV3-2	TGTGCCAGCCGACCGGACAGGGACCGAGTCACTGAAGCTTTCTTT	CASRPDRDRVTEAFF